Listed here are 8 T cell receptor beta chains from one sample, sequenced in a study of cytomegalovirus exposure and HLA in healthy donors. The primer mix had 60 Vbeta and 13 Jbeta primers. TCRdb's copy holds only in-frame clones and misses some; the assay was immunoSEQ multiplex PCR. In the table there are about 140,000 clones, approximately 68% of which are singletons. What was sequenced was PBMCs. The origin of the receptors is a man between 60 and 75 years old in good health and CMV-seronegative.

The CDR3 DNA reads TGTGCCAGCAGGTTCGAGGACTACAATGAGCAGTTCTTC. Translation gives CASRFEDYNEQFF. This rearrangement joins TRBV2 to TRBJ2-1, with D unresolved. Germline CDR1 and CDR2: SNHLY and FYNNEI. The CDR3 is 13 amino acids. Trimming removed 6 bases at V and 3 bases at J, with 9 bases between.

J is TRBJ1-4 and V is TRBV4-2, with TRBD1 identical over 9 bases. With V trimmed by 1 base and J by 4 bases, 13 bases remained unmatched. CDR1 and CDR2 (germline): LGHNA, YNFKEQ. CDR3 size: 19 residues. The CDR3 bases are TGTGCCAGCAGCCAAGGGGCCGAGTCCGGGACAGGGCTTAATGAAAAACTGTTTTTT. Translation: CASSQGAESGTGLNEKLFF.

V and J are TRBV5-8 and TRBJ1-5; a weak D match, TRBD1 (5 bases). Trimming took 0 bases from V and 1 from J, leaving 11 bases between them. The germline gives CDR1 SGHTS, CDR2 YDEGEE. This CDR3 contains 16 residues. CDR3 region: CASSLGLWGSNQPQHF. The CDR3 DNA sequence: TGTGCCAGCAGCTTGGGGTTGTGGGGCAGCAATCAGCCCCAGCATTTT.

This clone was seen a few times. CDR3 DNA: TGTGCCATCAAGGCAGGCGGGAGAAGCTCCTACGAGCAGTACTTC. Translating it yields CAIKAGGRSSYEQYF. V is TRBV10-3 and J is TRBJ2-7; 7 bases fit TRBD2. CDR3 length: 15 amino acids. Germline assignment: CDR1 ENHRY and CDR2 SYGVKD. Trimming removed 7 bases from V and 0 bases from J; junction bases left unmatched: 9.

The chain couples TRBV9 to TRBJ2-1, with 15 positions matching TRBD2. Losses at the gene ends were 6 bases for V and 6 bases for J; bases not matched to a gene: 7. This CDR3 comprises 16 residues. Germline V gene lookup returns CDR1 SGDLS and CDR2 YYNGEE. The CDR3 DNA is TGTGCCAGCACTTGGGGACTAGCGGGAGGTCTCAATGAGCAGTTCTTC. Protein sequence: CASTWGLAGGLNEQFF.

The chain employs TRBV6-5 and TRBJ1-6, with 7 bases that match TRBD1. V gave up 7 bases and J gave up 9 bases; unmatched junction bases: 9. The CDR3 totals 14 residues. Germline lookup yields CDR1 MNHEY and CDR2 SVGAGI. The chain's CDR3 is CASTRAPGGSPLHF. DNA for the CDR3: TGTGCCAGCACCCGAGCCCCAGGGGGTTCACCCCTCCACTTT.

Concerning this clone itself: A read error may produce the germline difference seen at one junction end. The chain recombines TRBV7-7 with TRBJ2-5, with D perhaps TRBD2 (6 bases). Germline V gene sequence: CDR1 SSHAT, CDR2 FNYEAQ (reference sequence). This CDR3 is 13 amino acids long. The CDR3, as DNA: TGTGCTAGCAGCTTGGACTATAGCGAGACCCAGTACTTC. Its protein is CASSLDYSETQYF. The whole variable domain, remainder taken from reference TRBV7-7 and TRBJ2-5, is GAGVSQSPRYKVTKRGQDVTLRCDPISSHATLYWYQQALGQGPEFLTYFNYEAQPDKSGLPSDRFSAERPEGSISTLTIQRTEQRDSAMYRCASSLDYSETQYFGPGTRLLVL.

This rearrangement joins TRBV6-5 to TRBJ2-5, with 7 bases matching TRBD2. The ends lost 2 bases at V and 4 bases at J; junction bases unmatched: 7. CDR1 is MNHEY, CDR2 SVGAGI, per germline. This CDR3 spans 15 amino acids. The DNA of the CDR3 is TGTGCCAGCAGTTACCCTCTCGGCGGGAGAGAGACCCAGTACTTC. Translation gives CASSYPLGGRETQYF.